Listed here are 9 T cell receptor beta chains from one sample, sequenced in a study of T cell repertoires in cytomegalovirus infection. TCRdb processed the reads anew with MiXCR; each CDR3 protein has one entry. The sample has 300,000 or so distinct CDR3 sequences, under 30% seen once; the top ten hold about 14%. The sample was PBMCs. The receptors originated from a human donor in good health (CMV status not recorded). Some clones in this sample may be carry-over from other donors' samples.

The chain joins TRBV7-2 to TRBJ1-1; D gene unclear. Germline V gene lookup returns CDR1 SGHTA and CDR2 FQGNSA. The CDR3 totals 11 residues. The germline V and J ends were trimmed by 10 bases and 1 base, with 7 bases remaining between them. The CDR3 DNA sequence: TGTGCCACCATAAGGAACACTGAAGCTTTCTTT. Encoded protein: CATIRNTEAFF. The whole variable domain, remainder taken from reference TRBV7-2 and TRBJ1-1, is GAGVSQSPSNKVTEKGKDVELRCDPISGHTALYWYRQSLGQGLEFLIYFQGNSAPDKSGLPSDRFSAERTGGSVSTLTIQRTQQEDSAVYLCATIRNTEAFFGQGTRLTVV.

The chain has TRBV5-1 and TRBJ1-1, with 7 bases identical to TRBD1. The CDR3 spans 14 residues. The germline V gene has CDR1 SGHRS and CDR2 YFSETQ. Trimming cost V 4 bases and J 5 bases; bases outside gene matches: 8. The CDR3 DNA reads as TGCGCCAGCAGCGGAAGGGACAGCTCGACTGAAGCTTTCTTT. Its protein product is CASSGRDSSTEAFF.

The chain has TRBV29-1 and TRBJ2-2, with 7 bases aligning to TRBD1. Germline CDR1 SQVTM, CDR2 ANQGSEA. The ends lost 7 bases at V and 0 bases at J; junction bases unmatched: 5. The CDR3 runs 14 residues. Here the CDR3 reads CSGTGTANTGELFF. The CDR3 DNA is TGCAGCGGAACCGGGACAGCGAACACCGGGGAGCTGTTTTTT.

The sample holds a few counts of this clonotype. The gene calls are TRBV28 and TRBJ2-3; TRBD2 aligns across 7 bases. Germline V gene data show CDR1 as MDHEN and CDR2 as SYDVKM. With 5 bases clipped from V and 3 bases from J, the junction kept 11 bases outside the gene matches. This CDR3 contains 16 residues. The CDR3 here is CASSPPQRGVTDTQYF. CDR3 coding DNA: TGTGCCAGCAGTCCCCCCCAGCGGGGAGTTACAGATACGCAGTATTTT.

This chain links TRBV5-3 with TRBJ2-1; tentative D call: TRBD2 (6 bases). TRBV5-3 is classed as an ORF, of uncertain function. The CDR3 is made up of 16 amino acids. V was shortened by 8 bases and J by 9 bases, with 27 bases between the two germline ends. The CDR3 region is CASSPIMVNRGGEQFF. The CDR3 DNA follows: TGTGCCAGCAGCCCTATAATGGTCAATCGGGGAGGTGAGCAGTTCTTC.

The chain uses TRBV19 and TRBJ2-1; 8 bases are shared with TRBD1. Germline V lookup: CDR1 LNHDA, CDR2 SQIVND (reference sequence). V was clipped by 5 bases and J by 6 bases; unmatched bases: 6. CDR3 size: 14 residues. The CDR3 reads CASSLTGGSNEQFF. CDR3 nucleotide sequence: TGTGCCAGTAGTCTAACAGGGGGGTCCAATGAGCAGTTCTTC.

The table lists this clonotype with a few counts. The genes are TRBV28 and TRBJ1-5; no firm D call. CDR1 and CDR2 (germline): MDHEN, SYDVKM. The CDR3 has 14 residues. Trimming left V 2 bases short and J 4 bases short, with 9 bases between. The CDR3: CASSLGWQNQPQHF. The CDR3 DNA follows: TGTGCCAGCAGTTTAGGGTGGCAGAATCAGCCCCAGCATTTT.

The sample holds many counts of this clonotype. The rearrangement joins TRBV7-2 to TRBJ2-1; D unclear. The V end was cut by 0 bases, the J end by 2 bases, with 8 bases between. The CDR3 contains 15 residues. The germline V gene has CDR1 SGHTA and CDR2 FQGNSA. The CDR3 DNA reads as TGTGCCAGCAGCTTAGCGTACGGAGCCTACAATGAGCAGTTCTTC. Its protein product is CASSLAYGAYNEQFF.

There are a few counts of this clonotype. CDR3 region: CASRPGAATDTQYF. The CDR3 DNA follows: TGTGCCAGCCGTCCGGGGGCCGCCACAGATACGCAGTATTTT. The chain employs TRBV7-8 and TRBJ2-3, with D perhaps given as TRBD1 or TRBD2 (6 bases each). Trimming removed 8 bases from V and 2 bases from J, with 14 bases in between. Per germline, CDR1 SGHVS and CDR2 FQNEAQ. The CDR3 has 14 amino acids. Full variable domain (outside the CDR3, taken from reference TRBV7-8 and TRBJ2-3): GAGVSQSPRYKVAKRGQDVALRCDPISGHVSLFWYQQALGQGPEFLTYFQNEAQLDKSGLPSDRFFAERPEGSVSTLKIQRTQQEDSAVYLCASRPGAATDTQYFGPGTRLTVL.